This passage covers 7 T cell receptor beta chains from one sample sequenced in a study of blood T cell repertoires in COVID-19. The protocol was immunoSEQ multiplex PCR, while the TCRdb copy is restricted to in-frame clones and leaves out a portion. The sample comprises approximately 280,000 clones, roughly 90% of which are singletons, and around 1.7% rests with the top ten. The specimen was PBMCs or T cells enriched from blood (not recorded which). The receptors originated from a woman aged 18-29 years with acute COVID-19.

This chain joins TRBV5-1 and TRBJ2-4; TRBD1 aligns across 10 bases. J lost 0 bases, V lost 4 bases, and 7 bases had no gene match. The germline CDR1 and CDR2 sequences are SGHRS and YFSETQ. This CDR3 comprises 17 residues. The CDR3 reads CASSQWDRGLAKNIQYF. CDR3 in DNA: TGCGCCAGCAGCCAGTGGGACAGGGGATTAGCCAAAAACATTCAGTACTTC.

This clone was seen a single time. The chain couples TRBV11-2 to TRBJ1-4, with D unresolved. The CDR3 totals 11 residues. V was shortened by 3 bases and J by 7 bases, with 3 bases between the two germline ends. In germline, CDR1 is SGHAT, CDR2 FQNNGV. CDR3 sequence reads: CASSFSEKLFF. In nucleotides, the CDR3 is TGTGCCAGCAGCTTCTCTGAAAAACTGTTTTTT.

The CDR3 region is CASSISSGRTDTQYF. In nucleotides, the CDR3 is TGTGCCAGTAGTATTTCTAGCGGGAGAACAGATACGCAGTATTTT. The chain employs TRBV19 and TRBJ2-3, with 10 bases that match TRBD2. The CDR3 is made up of 15 amino acids. Germline V gives CDR1 LNHDA, CDR2 SQIVND (reference sequence). V was pared by 3 bases and J by 3 bases, with 3 bases of the junction left unmatched.

A note on this clone: This sample also contains other DNA sequences that code for the same CDR3. The chain uses TRBV18 and TRBJ2-5; 7 nucleotides match TRBD1. This CDR3 region has 13 residues. Germline assignment: CDR1 KGHSH and CDR2 LQKENI. J was trimmed by 3 bases and V by 3 bases; bases with no gene match: 1. The CDR3 is CASSPGTEETQYF. The CDR3, as DNA: TGTGCCAGCTCACCCGGGACAGAAGAGACCCAGTACTTC.

The gene calls are TRBV3-1 (or the pseudogene TRBV3-2) and TRBJ2-3; perhaps TRBD2 as D (5 bases). The length of the CDR3 is 14 residues. Germline loops: CDR1 LGHDT, CDR2 YNNKEL (reference sequence). V was shortened by 4 bases and J by 2 bases, with 10 bases between the two germline ends. This chain's CDR3 is CASSLSDFTDTQYF. The CDR3 bases are TGTGCCAGCAGCCTTAGCGACTTCACAGATACGCAGTATTTT.

The V gene is TRBV2, the J gene TRBJ1-1; 8 bases map to TRBD1. The CDR3 is 13 residues long. Germline loops: CDR1 SNHLY, CDR2 FYNNEI. V shed 3 bases, J shed 4 bases, and the junction held 1 base outside the gene matches. CDR3 amino acids: CASSDDRGTEAFF. CDR3 in DNA: TGTGCCAGCAGTGACGACAGGGGCACTGAAGCTTTCTTT.

CDR3 loop: CASSESALAGTPSYNEQFF. The CDR3 DNA sequence: TGCGCCAGCAGTGAGTCAGCCCTAGCGGGAACTCCCTCCTACAATGAGCAGTTCTTC. The chain uses TRBV10-2 and TRBJ2-1; 9 bases agree with TRBD2. There are 19 residues in the CDR3. Germline V gives CDR1 WSHSY, CDR2 SAAADI. V gave up 0 bases and J gave up 0 bases; unmatched junction bases: 9.